Listed here is a single T cell receptor beta chain. The assay was immunoSEQ multiplex PCR, and TCRdb's table has in-frame clones only and misses some. The table shows approximately 190,000 clones, with roughly 80% occurring only once. The record originates from a study of blood T cell repertoires in COVID-19. This CDR3 spans 17 amino acids. V dropped 6 bases and J dropped 6; count of bases not matched to a gene: 12. CDR1 is MNHEY, CDR2 SMNVEV, per germline (reference sequence). The chain couples TRBV27 to TRBJ2-2, with 11 bases lining up with TRBD2. The source of this sequence is a man in his forties who had recovered from COVID-19. The sample consisted of PBMCs or T cells enriched from blood (not recorded which). Here the CDR3 reads CASSKPPSGGPPGELFF. In DNA, the CDR3 is TGTGCCAGCAGCAAACCCCCTAGCGGGGGGCCCCCCGGGGAGCTGTTTTTT.